This T cell receptor (beta chain) was retrieved from a study of cytomegalovirus exposure and HLA in healthy donors. PCR used 60 Vbeta primers and 13 Jbeta primers. Assay: immunoSEQ multiplex PCR; the TCRdb copy retains only in-frame clones and omits some. The sample records around 200,000 clones, roughly 80% being singletons. The CDR3 covers 14 residues. Trimming took 2 bases from V and 1 from J, leaving 8 bases between them. Germline V gene data show CDR1 as SGHTA and CDR2 as FQGTGA. This chain uses TRBV7-3 with TRBJ1-1; D is unclear. The sample was PBMCs. The receptor was derived from a man aged 50-60 years in good health and CMV-seronegative. DNA for the CDR3: TGTGCCAGCAGCTTAGGGCACCAGAACACTGAAGCTTTCTTT. This translates into CASSLGHQNTEAFF.